These 32 T cell receptor beta chains originate from one sample sequenced in a study of blood T cell repertoires in COVID-19. Produced via immunoSEQ multiplex PCR; TCRdb's table is partial and in-frame only. The data contain more than 200,000 clones, less than 90% of them seen just once; the ten biggest clones take up around 4%. The sequenced sample consisted of peripheral blood. These TCRs come from a man in his 60s with acute or convalescent COVID-19.

The chain combines TRBV6-5 with TRBJ2-7; maybe TRBD1 (6 bases). V lost 2 bases, J lost 0 bases, and 8 bases lay in between. Germline V CDR1 and CDR2: MNHEY, SVGAGI. The CDR3 extends over 14 amino acids. The CDR3 protein is CASSYRDTSYEQYF. The CDR3 DNA follows: TGTGCCAGCAGTTACCGGGACACCTCCTACGAGCAGTACTTC.

This sequence joins TRBV18 and TRBJ2-2; 9 nucleotides align to TRBD2. CDR3 length: 16 residues. V gave up 4 bases and J gave up 2 bases; unmatched junction bases: 5. Germline loops: CDR1 KGHSH, CDR2 LQKENI. CDR3 DNA: TGTGCCAGCTCACGTATAGCGGGGGAAAACACCGGGGAGCTGTTTTTT. Its protein is CASSRIAGENTGELFF.

The rearrangement links TRBV28 to TRBJ1-5; D call uncertain. The length of the CDR3 is 13 residues. V gave up 4 bases and J gave up 7 bases, with 11 bases separating them. Germline CDR1 is MDHEN and CDR2 is SYDVKM. The CDR3 protein is CASSSGNDQPQHF. The DNA of the CDR3 is TGTGCCAGCAGTTCGGGAAACGACCAGCCCCAGCATTTT. Supplemented by reference TRBV28 and TRBJ1-5, the full variable domain reads DVKVTQSSRYLVKRTGEKVFLECVQDMDHENMFWYRQDPGLGLRLIYFSYDVKMKEKGDIPEGYSVSREKKERFSLILESASTNQTSMYLCASSSGNDQPQHFGDGTRLSIL.

The genes are TRBV28 and TRBJ2-1; D may be TRBD1 (6 bases). CDR3 size: 16 residues. V was pared by 7 bases and J by 7 bases, with 23 bases between. Germline V lookup: CDR1 MDHEN, CDR2 SYDVKM. The CDR3 reads CASTTQGSYYWNEQFF. DNA of the CDR3: TGTGCCAGCACCACACAGGGTTCCTATTATTGGAATGAGCAGTTCTTC. The whole variable domain, remainder taken from reference TRBV28 and TRBJ2-1, is DVKVTQSSRYLVKRTGEKVFLECVQDMDHENMFWYRQDPGLGLRLIYFSYDVKMKEKGDIPEGYSVSREKKERFSLILESASTNQTSMYLCASTTQGSYYWNEQFFGPGTRLTVL.

The CDR3 sequence is CASRLSATTGNTIYF. The CDR3 DNA reads as TGTGCCAGCAGGTTATCCGCAACAACTGGAAACACCATATATTTT. The rearrangement links TRBV7-2 to TRBJ1-3; D not resolved. The CDR3 spans 15 residues. Trimming shortened V by 6 bases and J by 2 bases, and 14 bases separated the two germline ends. Germline V gene sequence: CDR1 SGHTA, CDR2 FQGNSA.

The J gene is TRBJ2-3, the V gene TRBV7-8, with TRBD2 matching over 7 bases. Germline assignment: CDR1 SGHVS and CDR2 FQNEAQ. With 7 bases clipped from V and 5 bases from J, the junction kept 9 bases outside the gene matches. The CDR3 loop spans 14 amino acids. The CDR3 bases are TGTGCCAGCACCCGATCCACGGGAGGAGATACGCAGTATTTT. This codes for CASTRSTGGDTQYF.

This clone is a singleton in its sample. This chain uses TRBV21-1 with TRBJ2-1; the D call in the table, TRBD2, was not verified against the DNA. TRBV21-1 is deemed a pseudogene. The CDR3 contains 16 residues. CDR3 bases: TGTGCCAGCAGGGCGTTAGCGGGGCCCCTCTACAATGAGCAGTTCTTC. This codes for CASRALAGPLYNEQFF.

The chain is built from TRBV5-4 and TRBJ2-5, with 12 bases matching TRBD2. The V segment lost 2 bases and the J segment 2 bases; nucleotides outside the gene matches: 1. Germline CDR1 SGHNT, CDR2 YYREEE (reference sequence). The CDR3 totals 15 residues. CDR3 sequence (DNA): TGTGCCAGCAGCTTCGGACTAGCGGGACAAGAGACCCAGTACTTC. This codes for CASSFGLAGQETQYF.

The genes are TRBV29-1 and TRBJ2-7; TRBD2 is a possible D gene (6 bases). Trimming took off 6 bases at V and 3 bases at J, with 12 bases between the two ends. The germline CDR1 and CDR2 sequences are SQVTM and ANQGSEA. The CDR3 contains 12 residues. Here the CDR3 reads CSVYGGYYEQYF. The CDR3 DNA follows: TGCAGCGTCTACGGGGGTTACTACGAGCAGTACTTC.

This clone was picked up a small number of times. This chain links TRBV4-3 with TRBJ1-1, with D possibly being TRBD1 (6 bases). The CDR3 has 13 residues. Germline V gene sequence: CDR1 LGHNA, CDR2 YSLEER. V lost 5 bases and J lost 6, with 13 bases in between. The CDR3 here is CASSLQGTPEAFF. The DNA for the CDR3 is TGCGCCAGCAGCTTACAGGGTACGCCTGAAGCTTTCTTT.

This chain links TRBV18 with TRBJ2-7; possibly TRBD2 for D (6 bases). This CDR3 comprises 14 residues. The germline V gene has CDR1 KGHSH and CDR2 LQKENI. V shed 4 bases and J shed 0 bases, with 10 bases lying between them. The CDR3 coding sequence is TGTGCCAGCTCACTGGGGAGGAACTCCTACGAGCAGTACTTC. This translates into CASSLGRNSYEQYF.

A note on this clone: The identical CDR3 is also encoded by other nucleotide sequences in the sample. The V and J genes are TRBV10-3 and TRBJ2-7; 8 bases map to TRBD1. The CDR3 has 12 amino acids. Trimming took 6 bases from V and 4 from J; bases not matched to a gene: 2. CDR1 is ENHRY, CDR2 SYGVKD, per germline. The CDR3 protein is CAISGQGYEQYF. As DNA, the CDR3 is TGTGCCATCAGCGGACAGGGATACGAGCAGTACTTC.

Here the CDR3 DNA reads TGTGCCAGCAGCCCCGGGACAGGGGTTTCCAGGGGGGCCAACGTCCTGACTTTC. This codes for CASSPGTGVSRGANVLTF. J is TRBJ2-6 and V is TRBV7-3; 10 nucleotides agree with TRBD1. Trimming removed 5 bases from V and 4 bases from J; junction bases left unmatched: 11. Looked up from germline, CDR1 is SGHTA and CDR2 is FQGTGA. The CDR3 has 18 amino acids. The full variable domain, in which reference TRBV7-3 and TRBJ2-6 provide the parts outside the CDR3, is GAGVSQTPSNKVTEKGKYVELRCDPISGHTALYWYRQSLGQGPEFLIYFQGTGAADDSGLPNDRFFAVRPEGSVSTLKIQRTERGDSAVYLCASSPGTGVSRGANVLTFGAGSRLTVL.

This clone was observed once. This chain links TRBV19 with TRBJ2-5, with 9 positions matching TRBD2. Germline CDR1 reads LNHDA; CDR2 reads SQIVND (reference sequence). Trimming cost V 1 base and J 2 bases; bases outside gene matches: 2. This CDR3 region has 15 residues. The chain's CDR3 is CASSIGLAGQETQYF. DNA for the CDR3: TGTGCCAGTAGTATAGGCCTAGCGGGGCAAGAGACCCAGTACTTC. Drawing the rest from reference TRBV19 and TRBJ2-5, the complete variable domain is DGGITQSPKYLFRKEGQNVTLSCEQNLNHDAMYWYRQDPGQGLRLIYYSQIVNDFQKGDIAEGYSVSREKKESFPLTVTSAQKNPTAFYLCASSIGLAGQETQYFGPGTRLLVL.

This chain links TRBV7-2 with TRBJ2-7; D unclear. The CDR3 sequence is 13 residues long. V was pared by 3 bases and J by 5 bases, with 11 bases between. The V gene's germline CDR1 is SGHTA and CDR2 FQGNSA. CDR3 loop: CASSLLDPNEQYF. The CDR3 region has the DNA TGTGCCAGCAGCTTGCTAGACCCCAACGAGCAGTACTTC.

The gene calls are TRBV5-1 and TRBJ1-2, with D perhaps TRBD1 (6 bases). V lost 4 bases to trimming and J lost 0 bases, with 10 bases between them. Germline CDR1 SGHRS, CDR2 YFSETQ. The CDR3 spans 14 residues. The DNA for the CDR3 is TGCGCCAGCAGCCCGAACAGGGCTAACTATGGCTACACCTTC. This encodes CASSPNRANYGYTF.

The chain is built from TRBV9 and TRBJ1-6, with 8 bases matching TRBD1. The J segment lost 6 bases and the V segment lost 5 bases, leaving 7 bases of the junction unmatched. The CDR3 is 15 amino acids. Per the germline V gene, CDR1 is SGDLS and CDR2 is YYNGEE. CDR3 nucleotide sequence: TGTGCCAGCAGGCCAGGGGGCCCATTTAATTCACCCCTCCACTTT. As protein: CASRPGGPFNSPLHF. Together with reference TRBV9 and TRBJ1-6, the CDR3 gives the full variable domain: DSGVTQTPKHLITATGQRVTLRCSPRSGDLSVYWYQQSLDQGLQFLIQYYNGEERAKGNILERFSAQQFPDLHSELNLSSLELGDSALYFCASRPGGPFNSPLHFGNGTRLTVT.

This clone was counted once. The chain carries TRBV5-1 and TRBJ2-2; D is possibly TRBD2 (6 bases). Germline CDR1 SGHRS, CDR2 YFSETQ. The CDR3 is 14 amino acids. V was pared by 2 bases and J by 4 bases, with 9 bases between. In DNA, the CDR3 is TGCGCCAGCAGCTTTCGGGGAGGCACCGGGGAGCTGTTTTTT. It yields the protein CASSFRGGTGELFF.

The CDR3 region has the DNA TGTGCCAGCAGCCCCTGGGGCCTAGCGGGGGTCTCTAGGAATGAGCAGTTCTTC. This gives the protein CASSPWGLAGVSRNEQFF. This rearrangement joins TRBV7-9 to TRBJ2-1; 10 bases map to TRBD2. Germline assignment: CDR1 SEHNR and CDR2 FQNEAQ (reference sequence). The junction had 17 bases not matched to a gene; V was cut back by 5 bases and J by 7 bases. The CDR3 sequence is 18 residues long.

This chain links TRBV4-1 with TRBJ1-4; unclear D gene. The length of the CDR3 is 13 residues. Germline V gene sequence: CDR1 MGHRA, CDR2 YSYEKL. V lost 1 base to trimming and J lost 8 bases, with 8 bases between them. CDR3 sequence (DNA): TGCGCCAGCAGCCAAGGGCCCCTCGAAAAACTGTTTTTT. This translates into CASSQGPLEKLFF.

CDR3 coding DNA: TGTGCCAGCAGCTTAAAGGCCACAGGGAGCGGATCACCCCTCCACTTT. It specifies CASSLKATGSGSPLHF. The gene calls are TRBV7-3 and TRBJ1-6; a weak D match, TRBD1 (6 bases). Germline CDR1 is SGHTA and CDR2 is FQGTGA. The CDR3 consists of 16 residues. The V gene lost 1 base and the J gene lost 10 bases, with 17 bases spanning the gap.

The genes are TRBV5-8 and TRBJ2-4; no firm D call. The CDR3 contains 12 residues. The V end lost 1 base, the J end lost 8 bases, and 7 bases lay between the germline ends. Germline loops: CDR1 SGHTS, CDR2 YDEGEE. The CDR3 loop reads CASSLSRDIQYF. CDR3 nucleotides: TGTGCCAGCAGCTTGAGCCGGGACATTCAGTACTTC.

The chain couples TRBV28 to TRBJ1-2; the match to TRBD1 covers 8 bases. J gave up 7 bases and V 5 bases, and 12 bases lay outside the gene matches. The CDR3 is made up of 15 amino acids. CDR1 is MDHEN and CDR2 is SYDVKM in the germline V gene. Written as DNA, the CDR3 is TGTGCCAGCAGTGTAGGACAGGGAGCCATACGTGGCTACACCTTC. It encodes CASSVGQGAIRGYTF.

The chain links TRBV19 to TRBJ1-1; 7 bases align to TRBD1. This CDR3 comprises 18 residues. CDR1 LNHDA and CDR2 SQIVND come from the germline V gene (reference sequence). Unmatched junction bases numbered 17, after V lost 0 bases and J lost 7 bases. CDR3 coding DNA: TGTGCCAGTAGTATAGATGGGCGACAGGGAGGCCAAAGGAGTGAAGCTTTCTTT. Residues: CASSIDGRQGGQRSEAFF.

This clone occurred once. The same CDR3 also results from other DNA sequences found in this sample. The gene calls are TRBV18 and TRBJ1-2, with 7 bases lining up with TRBD1. CDR3 length equals 13 residues. Unmatched junction bases numbered 0, after V lost 2 bases and J lost 3 bases. The V gene's germline CDR1 is KGHSH and CDR2 LQKENI. The CDR3 coding sequence is TGTGCCAGCTCACCAGACAGGGACTATGGCTACACCTTC. Amino acid sequence: CASSPDRDYGYTF.

The chain combines TRBV6-5 with TRBJ2-2, with D tentatively TRBD1 (6 bases). The CDR3 has 13 amino acids. V lost 5 bases and J lost 8, with 12 bases in between. Germline CDR1 reads MNHEY; CDR2 reads SVGAGI. As DNA, the CDR3 is TGTGCCAGCAGTAGGACAGTCGCTGGGGAGCTGTTTTTT. It encodes CASSRTVAGELFF.

The rearrangement joins TRBV6-5 to TRBJ2-3, with 12 bases aligning to TRBD2. The germline CDR1 and CDR2 sequences are MNHEY and SVGAGI. J lost 4 bases, V lost 2 bases, and 1 base had no gene match. This CDR3 has 15 amino acids. The chain's CDR3 is CASSYPSGGADTQYF. CDR3 nucleotide sequence: TGTGCCAGCAGTTACCCTAGCGGGGGGGCAGATACGCAGTATTTT.

J is TRBJ2-5 and V is TRBV6-5; D is perhaps TRBD2 (5 bases). There are 15 residues in the CDR3. CDR1 and CDR2 (germline): MNHEY, SVGAGI. The V and J ends lost 6 bases and 4 bases respectively, with 18 bases between them. The CDR3 nucleotides read TGTGCCAGCAGCCAAGGACTGTGGGTGGGAGAGACCCAGTACTTC. Its translation: CASSQGLWVGETQYF.

The chain is built from TRBV12-5 and TRBJ2-5; 8 bases fit TRBD1. Germline V gene lookup returns CDR1 LGHNT and CDR2 FRNRAP. The V gene end was trimmed by 7 bases and the J gene end by 5 bases; junction bases not matched to a gene: 9. The CDR3 loop spans 14 amino acids. In nucleotides, the CDR3 is TGTGCTAGTGCCCTACCCGACAGGGGTGAGACCCAGTACTTC. This codes for CASALPDRGETQYF.

The sample holds one count of this clone. The CDR3 sequence: CASSLSWTSGGRYYEQYF. The CDR3 DNA follows: TGTGCCAGCAGTTTATCGTGGACTAGCGGAGGGAGATACTACGAGCAGTACTTC. This sequence joins TRBV27 and TRBJ2-7, with TRBD2 matching over 10 bases. V was pared by 0 bases and J by 3 bases, with 11 bases of the junction left unmatched. Germline assignment: CDR1 MNHEY and CDR2 SMNVEV (reference sequence). The CDR3 runs 18 residues.

The DNA of the CDR3 is TGTGCCAGCAGCTTATCAGGGAGGGCAGATACGCAGTATTTT. Protein sequence: CASSLSGRADTQYF. The genes are TRBV9 and TRBJ2-3, with TRBD2 matching 7 bases. V gave up 4 bases and J gave up 4 bases; unmatched junction bases: 6. In germline, CDR1 is SGDLS, CDR2 YYNGEE. The CDR3 has 14 amino acids.

This clone was picked up one time. The CDR3 DNA is TGTGCCATCAGTGGAGGTTTGAGGCCTAGCGGGACTAGCACAGATACGCAGTATTTT. This gives the protein CAISGGLRPSGTSTDTQYF. The chain uses TRBV10-3 and TRBJ2-3; 9 bases agree with TRBD2. Germline loops: CDR1 ENHRY, CDR2 SYGVKD. The CDR3 length is 19 residues. V gave up 4 bases and J gave up 0 bases; unmatched junction bases: 14.